Reported below is one T cell receptor (beta chain). The CDR3 sequence is 13 residues long. V lost 6 bases to trimming and J lost 6 bases; unmatched junction nucleotides: 7. CDR1 is MNHEY and CDR2 is SVGEGT in the germline V gene. As originally analysed: The assay estimated nucleated cells by amplifying reference gene primers. Only in-frame clones appear in the TCRdb table, and some are missing; sequencing was by immunoSEQ multiplex PCR. V, J and clone size are those of that table, while D and trimming were read from the DNA. This table has fewer than 250,000 clones, approximately 87% appearing once. The sample originates from a study of blood T cell repertoires in COVID-19. Study overall: Sites in the United States, Italy and Spain provided acute and convalescent COVID-19 samples.

The chain couples TRBV6-2 or TRBV6-3 to TRBJ1-2; 7 bases fit TRBD1. Material for sequencing was peripheral blood. The sequence derives from a woman aged 50 to 60 with acute or convalescent COVID-19. CDR3 in amino acids: CASRYDREDGYTF. The CDR3 DNA sequence: TGTGCCAGCAGATACGACAGGGAGGATGGCTACACCTTC.